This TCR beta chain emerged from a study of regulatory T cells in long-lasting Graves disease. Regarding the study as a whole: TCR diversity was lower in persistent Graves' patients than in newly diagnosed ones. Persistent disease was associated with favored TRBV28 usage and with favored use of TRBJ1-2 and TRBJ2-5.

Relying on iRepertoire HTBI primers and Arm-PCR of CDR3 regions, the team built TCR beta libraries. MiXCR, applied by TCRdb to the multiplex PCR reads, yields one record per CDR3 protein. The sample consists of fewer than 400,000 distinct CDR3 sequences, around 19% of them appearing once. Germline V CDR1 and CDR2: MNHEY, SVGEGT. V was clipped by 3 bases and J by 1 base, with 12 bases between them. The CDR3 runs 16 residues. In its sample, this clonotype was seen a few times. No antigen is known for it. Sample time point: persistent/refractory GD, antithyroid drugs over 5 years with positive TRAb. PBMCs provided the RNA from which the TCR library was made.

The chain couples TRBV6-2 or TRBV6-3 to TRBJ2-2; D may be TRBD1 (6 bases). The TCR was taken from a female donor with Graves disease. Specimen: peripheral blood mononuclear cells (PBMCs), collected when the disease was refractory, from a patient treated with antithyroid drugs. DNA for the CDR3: TGTGCCAGCAGTTATGTGGGGACACAGAACACCGGGGAGCTGTTTTTT. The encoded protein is CASSYVGTQNTGELFF.